This TCR beta chain is from a study of PD-L1 blockade in urothelial cancer. Across the whole study: Each participant's history included 0 to 3 prior chemotherapy regimens. T cell content in blood samples showed a median of around 140,000.

Produced via immunoSEQ multiplex PCR; TCRdb's table is partial and in-frame only. The data hold tens of thousands of clones, with about 90% observed a single time. As to time point: pretreatment peripheral blood. All patients carried locally advanced or metastatic urothelial carcinoma. Each patient gave between 1 and 8 samples of peripheral blood mononuclear cells, which were collected pretreatment and during treatment. This clone is a singleton in its sample. The CDR3 is 12 residues long. V lost 11 bases to trimming and J lost 2 bases; unmatched junction nucleotides: 2. Germline lookup yields CDR1 MDHEN and CDR2 SYDVKM.

The specimen comprised PBMCs, sampled around atezolizumab (anti-PD-L1) treatment. This clonotype originated in a man in his fifties or sixties with urothelial cancer. This sequence joins TRBV28 and TRBJ2-2, with 7 nucleotides matching TRBD2. CDR3 nucleotides: TGTGCCGGCGGGAGAAACACCGGGGAGCTGTTTTTT. It codes for CAGGRNTGELFF.